This T cell receptor (beta chain) came from a study of T-cell reconstitution after alpha-beta-depleted transplantation in children. Using unique molecular identifiers, the investigators prepared the TCRbeta library. TCRdb used MiXCR to reprocess the PCR reads, holding one entry per CDR3 protein. The table lists about 91,000 distinct CDR3 sequences, approximately 8.4% of them singletons. The CDR3 is 17 amino acids. CDR1 and CDR2 (germline): SGHKS, YYEKEE (reference sequence). Trimming left V 2 bases short and J 4 bases short, with 22 bases between. This clonotype was observed at least ten times. The sequences come from PBMCs from the stem cell graft donor, collected from the stem cell graft. The receptor was isolated from a human donor who donated a stem cell graft to a child with congenital amegakaryocytic thrombocytopenia. V gene TRBV5-5 combines with J gene TRBJ2-7; TRBD1 might be the D (6 bases). CDR3 amino acids: CASSLAWGHTNPYEQYF. The DNA for the CDR3 is TGTGCCAGCAGCTTAGCCTGGGGACACACGAACCCTTACGAGCAGTACTTC.